The rows below give T cell receptor beta chains drawn from one sample of a study of blood T cells in healthy people across ages. TCRdb reprocessed the 5' RACE reads with MiXCR, giving one entry per CDR3 protein. The sample consists of 1.5 million to 2 million distinct CDR3 sequences, roughly 30% of them appearing once. The specimen sequenced was blood. All receptors come from a woman between 25 and 40 years old in good health. CDR3s include the opening cysteine and the closing phenylalanine or tryptophan. Fields, in order: J gene, D gene, CDR3 length, V gene, clone size, CDR3 DNA, CDR3 protein. A D gene is named only where the DNA matches it firmly. Only part of the rows carry a size: once, few, many, or a class if the clone is expanded.

TRBJ2-7 NA 14 TRBV7-2 NA TGTGCCAGCAGCCCTAGGGCGGTCGCTTACGAGCAGTACTTC CASSPRAVAYEQYF
TRBJ2-5 TRBD2 16 TRBV5-1 many TGCGCCAGCAGCTTAGGACTAGCGAGGAGGCAAGAGACCCAGTACTTC CASSLGLARRQETQYF
TRBJ2-1 NA 15 TRBV9 NA TGTGCCAGCAGCGCCTACAGGGAGGCGGGCAATGAGCAGTTCTTC CASSAYREAGNEQFF
TRBJ1-6 NA 15 TRBV5-1 few TGCGCCAGCAGCCTCTTGGTTGGGAAGAATTCACCCCTCCACTTT CASSLLVGKNSPLHF
TRBJ1-1 NA 13 TRBV5-4 NA TGTGCCAGCAGTGTGGACACAAACACTGAAGCTTTCTTT CASSVDTNTEAFF
TRBJ2-7 NA 15 TRBV27 many TGTGCCAGCAGTTTATCCGGGCAGGGTACCTACGAGCAGTACTTC CASSLSGQGTYEQYF
TRBJ2-3 NA 16 TRBV11-2 NA TGTGCCAGCAGCCTGACTCACGGAGGAGACACAGATACGCAGTATTTT CASSLTHGGDTDTQYF
TRBJ1-3 NA 16 TRBV5-1 NA TGCGCCAGCAGCGTTCACGACGGTTTCTCTGGAAACACCATATATTTT CASSVHDGFSGNTIYF
TRBJ2-7 NA 16 TRBV3-1 NA TGTGCCAGCAGCCAGTTTGTGGTTATCGGACCCTACGAGCAGTACTTC CASSQFVVIGPYEQYF
TRBJ2-7 NA 15 TRBV21-1 many TGTGCCAGCAGGGACACCTCCTCTCCTACGGACGAGCAGTACTTC CASRDTSSPTDEQYF
TRBJ1-2 NA 14 TRBV4-2 few TGTGCCAGCAGCCAAGATGCAGGGAGAGTGGGCTACACCTTC CASSQDAGRVGYTF
TRBJ2-7 TRBD1 14 TRBV2 few TGTGCCAGCACTCCGGGACAGGACGTCGGCGAGCAGTACTTC CASTPGQDVGEQYF
TRBJ1-5 NA 13 TRBV7-6 many TGTGCCAGCAGCTCACAGGAGAATCAGCCCCAGCATTTT CASSSQENQPQHF
TRBJ2-6 NA 14 TRBV11-2 NA TGTGCCAGCCTCCTGGGCTCTGGGGCCAACGTCCTGACTTTC CASLLGSGANVLTF
TRBJ1-1 TRBD1 17 TRBV30 NA TGTGCCTGGAGTGTATCGGGGGACAGGGGGTTTGGCGCTGAAGCTTTCTTT CAWSVSGDRGFGAEAFF
TRBJ2-1 NA 12 TRBV28 NA TGTGCCAGCAGTTCCACCGACCCTCGGCAGTTCTTC CASSSTDPRQFF
TRBJ1-5 NA 13 TRBV27 many TGTGCCAGCAGCCTGTCGATCAATCAGCCCCAGCATTTT CASSLSINQPQHF
TRBJ2-7 NA 15 TRBV28 NA TGTGCCAGCACCACAAAACGTGAACACTCCTACGAGCAGTACTTC CASTTKREHSYEQYF
TRBJ2-1 TRBD2 19 TRBV7-2 many TGTGCCAGCAGCTCCCCGGGACTAGCGGGAGGCACAACCTACAATGAGCAGTTCTTC CASSSPGLAGGTTYNEQFF
TRBJ1-1 TRBD1 13 TRBV5-1 NA TGCGCCAGCAGCATTGGACAGGAAGCTGAAGCTTTCTTT CASSIGQEAEAFF
TRBJ2-3 NA 14 TRBV7-9 few TGTGCCACAAAAGACAGCACTAGCACAGATACGCAGTATTTT CATKDSTSTDTQYF
TRBJ1-6 NA 16 TRBV14 few TGTGCCAGCAGCCAAGATCTAGACATGGCGATTTCACCCCTCCACTTT CASSQDLDMAISPLHF
TRBJ1-1 NA 13 TRBV25-1 few TGTGCCGGCAGTGAAGAGGAGGTCACTGAAGCTTTCTTT CAGSEEEVTEAFF
TRBJ2-5 NA 13 TRBV20-1 NA TGCAGTGCTGAGAGGAGAATTGGGGAGACCCAGTACTTC CSAERRIGETQYF
TRBJ2-7 NA 16 TRBV5-1 few TGCGCCAGCAGCTTGCCAAGGGGTTCCTTAGACTACGAGCAGTACTTC CASSLPRGSLDYEQYF
TRBJ2-5 NA 13 TRBV3-1 many TGTGCCAGCAGCCTGTCGCACCAAGAGACCCAGTACTTC CASSLSHQETQYF
TRBJ2-7 NA 13 TRBV12-3/TRBV12-4 NA TGTGCCAGCGGTAAATCTTTGTCCTACGAGCAGTACTTC CASGKSLSYEQYF